This entry lists 28 T cell receptor beta chains sequenced from one sample in a study of neoadjuvant anti-PD-1 for oral cavity cancer (dated by TCRdb to the early 2020s). The time point label corresponds to: after neoadjuvant nivolumab, at surgical resection. Library preparation used the immunoSEQ multiplex PCR assay. TCRdb mirrors the immuneACCESS table, restricted to in-frame sequences. Some clones are absent from its copies; in checked studies, under half trace to an unresolved V gene, and the reason for the others is unknown. This sample gives 9,500 to 12,000 clones in total; 55% to 65% of them show up just once. 7.8% of the sample lies in the top ten. The sequencing here drew on tumor tissue, taken after nivolumab (anti-PD-1) treatment. The receptors come from a person between 35 and 79 years old with oral cavity squamous cell carcinoma.

The chain couples TRBV6-5 to TRBJ2-7, with D perhaps TRBD1 (6 bases). The CDR3 runs 14 residues. Germline CDR1 is MNHEY and CDR2 is SVGAGI. Trimming removed 0 bases at V and 1 base at J, with 7 bases between. CDR3 region: CASSYSGASYEQYF. CDR3 DNA sequence: TGTGCCAGCAGTTACTCGGGGGCTTCCTACGAGCAGTACTTC.

This rearrangement joins TRBV6-5 to TRBJ2-3; 8 bases agree with TRBD2. The length of the CDR3 is 14 residues. V was pared by 4 bases and J by 7 bases, with 7 bases of the junction left unmatched. The germline CDR1 and CDR2 sequences are MNHEY and SVGAGI. CDR3 protein: CASSLGGGTYTQYF. The CDR3 DNA reads as TGTGCCAGCAGTTTGGGCGGGGGGACTTATACGCAGTATTTT.

V usage is TRBV19 and J usage is TRBJ2-5, with D possibly being TRBD1 (6 bases). The CDR3 totals 15 residues. Germline V gene lookup returns CDR1 LNHDA and CDR2 SQIVND (reference sequence). V lost 2 bases and J lost 1, with 11 bases in between. Here the CDR3 reads CASSISYRAQETQYF. In DNA, the CDR3 is TGTGCCAGTAGTATAAGCTACAGGGCCCAAGAGACCCAGTACTTC.

This clone was seen a few times. The rearrangement links TRBV27 to TRBJ1-1, with a tentative D call TRBD1 (5 bases). This CDR3 is 18 amino acids long. V was trimmed by 1 base and J by 0 bases, leaving 18 bases between them. The germline CDR1 and CDR2 sequences are MNHEY and SMNVEV (reference sequence). The CDR3 spells CASSLLARGRILNTEAFF. The CDR3 DNA is TGTGCCAGCAGTTTATTAGCACGGGGCAGAATCTTGAACACTGAAGCTTTCTTT.

This chain uses TRBV5-1 with TRBJ1-3, with D perhaps matching TRBD1 (5 bases). This CDR3 has 13 residues. Germline lookup yields CDR1 SGHRS and CDR2 YFSETQ. Trimming took 2 bases from V and 4 from J, leaving 7 bases between them. In DNA form, the CDR3 reads TGCGCCAGCAGCTTAGGGGACGGAAACACCATATATTTT. As protein: CASSLGDGNTIYF.

Points on this clone: One end of the junction does not line up with germline, which may come from a read error. The rearrangement uses TRBV6-5 and TRBJ2-3; possible D gene TRBD2, 5 bases. CDR1 and CDR2 from the germline V gene are MNHEY and SVGAGI. The length of the CDR3 is 9 residues. The CDR3 is CASDYTQYF. The CDR3, as DNA: TGTGCCAGCGACTATACACAGTATTTT.

The genes are TRBV6-6 and TRBJ1-1; no clear D. V was clipped by 2 bases and J by 6 bases, with 4 bases between them. This CDR3 spans 11 amino acids. CDR1 and CDR2 from the germline V gene are MNHNY and SVGAGI (reference sequence). The CDR3 DNA reads TGTGCCAGCAGTTACGGACCTGAAGCTTTCTTT. The encoded protein is CASSYGPEAFF.

This clone was seen just once. The V and J genes are TRBV6-6 and TRBJ1-5; D not certain. Deletions cut 0 bases from V and 7 bases from J, with 7 bases between. This CDR3 has 13 amino acids. Germline V gene lookup returns CDR1 MNHNY and CDR2 SVGAGI (reference sequence). The CDR3 reads CASSYSESQPQHF. DNA for the CDR3: TGTGCCAGCAGTTACTCGGAGAGCCAGCCCCAGCATTTT.

The CDR3 reads CASSEGRATGGRTDTQYF. In DNA form, the CDR3 reads TGTGCCAGCAGTGAAGGCAGGGCGACAGGGGGAAGGACAGATACGCAGTATTTT. This chain connects TRBV6-1 to TRBJ2-3; TRBD1 agrees at 9 bases. This CDR3 contains 18 residues. With V trimmed by 1 base and J by 3 bases, 11 bases remained unmatched. Germline assignment: CDR1 MNHNS and CDR2 SASEGT.

This clone was picked up a small number of times. V and J are TRBV10-2 and TRBJ2-1; possible D gene TRBD2, 6 bases. Germline V gene sequence: CDR1 WSHSY, CDR2 SAAADI. This CDR3 contains 13 residues. Trimming left V 2 bases short and J 4 bases short, with 6 bases between. This CDR3 reads CASSEGGYNEQFF. The CDR3 DNA sequence: TGCGCCAGCAGTGAGGGAGGGTACAATGAGCAGTTCTTC.

The chain combines TRBV6-1 with TRBJ1-3; D may be TRBD1 (5 bases). The V end lost 4 bases, the J end lost 7 bases, and 11 bases lay between the germline ends. Germline V gene sequence: CDR1 MNHNS, CDR2 SASEGT. The CDR3 totals 13 residues. In DNA form, the CDR3 reads TGTGCCAGCAGTGGGTTTCGGGGGAACACCATATATTTT. As protein: CASSGFRGNTIYF.

In this sample, this clone turned up a few times. The chain has TRBV28 and TRBJ2-3, with unresolved D. The CDR3 contains 12 residues. Germline V CDR1 and CDR2: MDHEN, SYDVKM. V was cut by 8 bases and J by 0 bases, with 6 bases left in between. The CDR3: CASAISTDTQYF. The CDR3 nucleotides read TGTGCCAGCGCAATTAGCACAGATACGCAGTATTTT.

This clone was seen just once. This chain links TRBV5-1 with TRBJ1-6, with D hard to call. V dropped 0 bases and J dropped 8 bases, with 18 bases sitting between them. CDR1 SGHRS and CDR2 YFSETQ come from the germline V gene. The CDR3 extends over 17 amino acids. DNA for the CDR3: TGCGCCAGCAGCTTGGCCTGGGGTGGCGGTAACGATTCACCCCTCCACTTT. Its translation is CASSLAWGGGNDSPLHF.

This clone was counted once. The chain carries TRBV7-9 and TRBJ2-5; TRBD1 might be the D (6 bases). V gave up 3 bases and J gave up 4 bases, with 9 bases separating them. The CDR3 totals 13 residues. The V gene's germline CDR1 is SEHNR and CDR2 FQNEAQ (reference sequence). CDR3 nucleotides: TGTGCCAGCAGCTTCAGGGGAACAGAGACCCAGTACTTC. Amino acids: CASSFRGTETQYF.

This clone has more than one count but fewer than ten. The J gene is TRBJ1-5, the V gene TRBV7-6; the match to TRBD1 covers 7 bases. Germline V lookup: CDR1 SGHVS, CDR2 FNYEAQ. The J segment lost 4 bases and the V segment lost 3 bases, leaving 0 bases of the junction unmatched. The CDR3 contains 13 residues. CDR3 amino acids: CASSLTGNQPQHF. In nucleotides, the CDR3 is TGTGCCAGCAGCTTGACAGGGAATCAGCCCCAGCATTTT. Variable domain in full (rest from reference TRBV7-6 and TRBJ1-5): GAGVSQSPRYKVTKRGQDVALRCDPISGHVSLYWYRQALGQGPEFLTYFNYEAQQDKSGLPNDRFSAERPEGSISTLTIQRTEQRDSAMYRCASSLTGNQPQHFGDGTRLSIL.

Comments on this clone: Its ends do not fully match the called genes, so a read error is possible. This sequence joins TRBV29-1 and TRBJ1-1; a weak D match, TRBD1 (5 bases). CDR3 length: 12 residues. The germline V gene encodes CDR1 SQVTM and CDR2 ANQGSEA. CDR3 loop: CSVEEKGARRIF. The CDR3 DNA is TGCAGCGTTGAAGAAAAAGGGGCCAGGAGAATCTTT.

The chain is built from TRBV7-9 and TRBJ2-2; D is undetermined. The CDR3 length is 12 residues. Germline-derived CDR1 and CDR2 are SEHNR and FQNEAQ (reference sequence). Trimming removed 2 bases from V and 5 bases from J, with 3 bases in between. CDR3 in DNA: TGTGCCAGCAGCTTACAGACCGGGGAGCTGTTTTTT. This translates into CASSLQTGELFF.

The CDR3 loop is CASSQQGAGEQFF. CDR3 DNA sequence: TGCGCCAGCAGCCAGCAGGGGGCGGGTGAGCAGTTCTTC. This chain links TRBV5-1 with TRBJ2-1, with 8 bases that match TRBD1. Germline V gene lookup returns CDR1 SGHRS and CDR2 YFSETQ. V lost 4 bases, J lost 9 bases, and 6 bases stayed unmatched. This CDR3 is built from 13 residues.

This clone is categorized as medium-sized (0.01 to 0.1%). V and J are TRBV5-1 and TRBJ1-2; D might be TRBD1 (5 bases). The V gene lost 3 bases and the J gene lost 6 bases, with 15 bases spanning the gap. Germline assignment: CDR1 SGHRS and CDR2 YFSETQ. The CDR3 extends over 14 amino acids. CDR3: CASSSLRGIDGYTF. DNA for the CDR3: TGCGCCAGCAGCTCCCTCCGGGGGATCGATGGCTACACCTTC.

The rearrangement joins TRBV4-1 to TRBJ2-3; D uncertain. With 1 base removed from V and 4 bases from J, the gap between germline ends came to 6 bases. Germline V gene data show CDR1 as MGHRA and CDR2 as YSYEKL. The CDR3 loop spans 13 amino acids. CDR3 region: CASSQVSADTQYF. For the CDR3, the DNA is TGCGCCAGCAGCCAAGTAAGCGCAGATACGCAGTATTTT.

The rearrangement links TRBV27 to TRBJ2-7, with TRBD1 matching over 9 bases. Germline lookup yields CDR1 MNHEY and CDR2 SMNVEV (reference sequence). After removal of 7 bases from V and 4 bases from J, the junction contained 11 bases not matched to a gene. The CDR3 is 15 residues long. CDR3 bases: TGTGCCAGCACCGCGTTGGGTGGGACAGGGTACGAGCAGTACTTC. It codes for CASTALGGTGYEQYF.

The gene calls are TRBV14 and TRBJ1-1; possible D gene TRBD1, 5 bases. Per the germline V gene, CDR1 is SGHDN and CDR2 is FVKESK. The CDR3 contains 18 residues. V was cut by 4 bases and J by 1 base, with 22 bases left in between. For the CDR3, the DNA is TGTGCCAGCAGCCCCACGGACATTGGCTGGGAACGGAACACTGAAGCTTTCTTT. Its protein product is CASSPTDIGWERNTEAFF.

V is TRBV19 and J is TRBJ2-7; 13 bases are shared with TRBD2. CDR1 is LNHDA, CDR2 SQIVND, per germline (reference sequence). Germline trimming cut 6 bases from V and 0 bases from J; bases unmatched to any gene: 2. The CDR3 totals 15 residues. The CDR3 region is CASRGTSGTSYEQYF. CDR3 nucleotide sequence: TGTGCCAGTAGAGGGACTAGCGGGACCTCCTACGAGCAGTACTTC.

The V gene is TRBV7-8, the J gene TRBJ1-2; 10 nucleotides align to TRBD1. CDR3 length equals 15 residues. V dropped 8 bases and J dropped 2; count of bases not matched to a gene: 8. CDR1 and CDR2 (germline): SGHVS, FQNEAQ. The CDR3 loop is CASRDRGLSNYGYTF. DNA of the CDR3: TGTGCCAGCCGGGACAGGGGTTTATCCAACTATGGCTACACCTTC. Full variable domain (missing parts from reference TRBV7-8 and TRBJ1-2): GAGVSQSPRYKVAKRGQDVALRCDPISGHVSLFWYQQALGQGPEFLTYFQNEAQLDKSGLPSDRFFAERPEGSVSTLKIQRTQQEDSAVYLCASRDRGLSNYGYTFGSGTRLTVV.

The rearrangement links TRBV30 to TRBJ1-1; the D gene is possibly TRBD1 (5 bases). Trimming stripped 1 base from V and 10 bases from J, with 13 bases between. The CDR3 consists of 12 residues. Per the germline V gene, CDR1 is GTSNPN and CDR2 is SVGIG (reference sequence). CDR3 sequence reads: CAWSGRGTLAFF. The DNA for the CDR3 is TGTGCCTGGAGTGGAAGGGGAACTCTAGCTTTCTTT.

This rearrangement joins TRBV28 to TRBJ2-1, with no clear D. Trimming pared 6 bases from V and 8 bases from J, leaving 20 bases between. This CDR3 has 15 residues. Germline loops: CDR1 MDHEN, CDR2 SYDVKM. The CDR3 DNA reads TGTGCCAGCAGGCCGGCCCAATTCAGGAACCATGAGCAGTTCTTC. Its protein product is CASRPAQFRNHEQFF.

J is TRBJ2-3 and V is TRBV2; weak D call: TRBD1 (5 bases). Trimming pared 8 bases from V and 1 base from J, leaving 13 bases between. Germline V gene sequence: CDR1 SNHLY, CDR2 FYNNEI. The length of the CDR3 is 14 residues. The CDR3 DNA reads TGTGCCAGCTACGCGCAGGGCGGCACAGATACGCAGTATTTT. Residues: CASYAQGGTDTQYF.

The chain combines TRBV2 with TRBJ2-2; D might be TRBD2 (5 bases). Germline values: CDR1 SNHLY, CDR2 FYNNEI. The CDR3 loop spans 13 amino acids. V was pared by 7 bases and J by 1 base, with 7 bases between. As DNA, the CDR3 is TGTGCCAGCACCGGGGAGAACACCGGGGAGCTGTTTTTT. It specifies CASTGENTGELFF.